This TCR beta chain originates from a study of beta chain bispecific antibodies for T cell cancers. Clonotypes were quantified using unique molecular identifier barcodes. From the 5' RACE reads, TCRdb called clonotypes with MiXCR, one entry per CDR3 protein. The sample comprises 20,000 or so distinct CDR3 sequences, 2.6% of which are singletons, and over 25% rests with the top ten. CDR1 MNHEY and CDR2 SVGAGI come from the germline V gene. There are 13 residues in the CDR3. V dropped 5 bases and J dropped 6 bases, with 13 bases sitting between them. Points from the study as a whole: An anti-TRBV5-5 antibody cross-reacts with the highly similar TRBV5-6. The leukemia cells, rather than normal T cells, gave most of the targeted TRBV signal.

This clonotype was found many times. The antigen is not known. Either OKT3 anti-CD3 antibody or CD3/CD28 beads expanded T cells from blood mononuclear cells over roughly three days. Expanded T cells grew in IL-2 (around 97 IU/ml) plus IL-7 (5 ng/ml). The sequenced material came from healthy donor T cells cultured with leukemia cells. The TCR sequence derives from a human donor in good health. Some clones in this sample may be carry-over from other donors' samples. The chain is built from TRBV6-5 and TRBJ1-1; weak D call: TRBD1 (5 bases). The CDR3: CASSTGTLPEAFF. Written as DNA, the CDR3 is TGTGCCAGCAGTACCGGGACTCTTCCTGAAGCTTTCTTT.